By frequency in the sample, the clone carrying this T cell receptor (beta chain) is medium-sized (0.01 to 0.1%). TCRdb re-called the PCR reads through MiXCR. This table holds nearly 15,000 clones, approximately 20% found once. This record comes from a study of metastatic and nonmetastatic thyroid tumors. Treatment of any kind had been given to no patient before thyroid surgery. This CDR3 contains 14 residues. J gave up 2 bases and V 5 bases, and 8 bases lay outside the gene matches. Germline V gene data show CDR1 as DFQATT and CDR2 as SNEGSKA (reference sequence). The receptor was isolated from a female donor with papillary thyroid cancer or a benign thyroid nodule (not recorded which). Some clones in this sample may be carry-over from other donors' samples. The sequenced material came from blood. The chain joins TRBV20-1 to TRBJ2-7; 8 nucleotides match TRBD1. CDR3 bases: TGCAGTGCTGCCGGACAGGGTGGCCCCTACGAGCAGTACTTC. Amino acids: CSAAGQGGPYEQYF.